This passage covers 17 T cell receptor beta chains from one sample sequenced in a study of early T cells in non-severe SARS-CoV-2 infection (dated by TCRdb to the early 2020s). Library preparation used 5' RACE. The sequencer listed for this sample is NextSeq 500. Using fastp at Q25 and MiXCR, TCRdb reprocessed the public reads and kept productive beta chains. Identical CDR3 protein sequences are pooled into one entry, listed with their most common genes and DNA. The sample has more than 75,000 distinct CDR3 sequences on record, roughly 13% of them singletons. The ten biggest clones cover approximately 6.5% of the sample. Sequenced sample: whole blood. All receptors derive from an adult who was a healthcare worker with PCR-confirmed SARS-CoV-2 infection or an uninfected control (not recorded which).

This clonotype was observed at least ten times. The gene calls are TRBV25-1 and TRBJ1-1; D gene ambiguous. Trimming stripped 1 base from V and 1 base from J, with 10 bases between. CDR3 length equals 15 residues. Per the germline V gene, CDR1 is MGHDK and CDR2 is SYGVNS. The CDR3: CASSESGRANTEAFF. In DNA form, the CDR3 reads TGTGCCAGCAGTGAATCCGGGCGGGCGAACACTGAAGCTTTCTTT.

The rearrangement uses TRBV9 and TRBJ2-3, with 10 positions matching TRBD1. From germline, CDR1 is SGDLS and CDR2 YYNGEE. V lost 6 bases, J lost 3 bases, and 1 base stayed unmatched. The CDR3 is made up of 13 amino acids. The DNA for the CDR3 is TGTGCCAGCATGGGACAGGGGACAGATACGCAGTATTTT. It is translated as CASMGQGTDTQYF.

To note about this clonotype: This may stem from a read error, because a much larger clone lies one nucleotide away. V usage is TRBV4-1 and J usage is TRBJ1-6; D is possibly TRBD1 (6 bases). The CDR3 contains 16 residues. CDR1 and CDR2 (germline): MGHRA, YSYEKL. V was clipped by 4 bases and J by 11 bases, with 21 bases between them. CDR3 in DNA: TGCGCCAGCAGCCTCCATACGGGGGCAGGGGATACACCCCTCCACTTT. The encoded protein is CASSLHTGAGDTPLHF.

This clonotype was seen more than once but under ten times. CDR3 in amino acids: CSARDARAYEQYF. The CDR3 region has the DNA TGCAGTGCTAGAGATGCCAGGGCCTACGAGCAGTACTTC. The gene calls are TRBV20-1 and TRBJ2-7; TRBD1 might be the D (5 bases). V was clipped by 0 bases and J by 2 bases, with 8 bases between them. CDR3 length: 13 amino acids. CDR1 is DFQATT and CDR2 is SNEGSKA in the germline V gene (reference sequence).

This chain uses TRBV2 with TRBJ2-5; D gene unclear. Germline CDR1 and CDR2: SNHLY and FYNNEI. The CDR3 length is 14 residues. Deletions cut 3 bases from V and 3 bases from J, with 11 bases between. The CDR3 region is CASSDSQREETQYF. The CDR3, as DNA: TGTGCCAGCAGTGACTCACAAAGGGAAGAGACCCAGTACTTC.

This chain links TRBV7-8 with TRBJ1-4, with 8 bases matching TRBD1. V was clipped by 4 bases and J by 5 bases; unmatched bases: 6. The CDR3 runs to 15 residues. The V gene's germline CDR1 is SGHVS and CDR2 FQNEAQ. The CDR3 here is CASSSDRDRNEKLFF. The CDR3 DNA sequence: TGTGCCAGCAGCTCGGACCGGGACAGGAATGAAAAACTGTTTTTT.

This sequence joins TRBV6-5 and TRBJ1-6; 11 positions match TRBD1. The ends lost 6 bases at V and 0 bases at J; junction bases unmatched: 4. This CDR3 has 17 residues. Germline CDR1 and CDR2: MNHEY and SVGAGI. The CDR3 is CASSPGQGGSYNSPLHF. DNA of the CDR3: TGTGCCAGCAGCCCGGGACAGGGGGGCTCCTATAATTCACCCCTCCACTTT.

In this sample, this clonotype turned up a few times. The rearrangement links TRBV28 to TRBJ2-7; tentative D call: TRBD2 (6 bases). Trimming removed 1 base from V and 10 bases from J, with 20 bases in between. Germline V gives CDR1 MDHEN, CDR2 SYDVKM. The CDR3 runs to 15 residues. The CDR3 region is CASSLYSGPETLQYF. The CDR3 coding sequence is TGTGCCAGCAGTTTATATAGCGGTCCGGAGACTCTACAGTACTTC.

This clonotype was detected only once. The chain recombines TRBV7-9 with TRBJ2-7, with a tentative D call TRBD2 (5 bases). CDR3 length: 14 amino acids. V shed 5 bases and J shed 3 bases, with 14 bases lying between them. CDR1 is SEHNR and CDR2 is FQNEAQ in the germline V gene (reference sequence). The CDR3 nucleotides read TGTGCCAGCAGCCCGACGGGGTACCTCTACGAGCAGTACTTC. Its translation is CASSPTGYLYEQYF.

This clonotype was seen many times. The chain links TRBV4-1 to TRBJ1-1, with D tentatively TRBD1 (6 bases). CDR1 and CDR2 (germline): MGHRA, YSYEKL. Trimming pared 5 bases from V and 0 bases from J, leaving 10 bases between. The CDR3 totals 14 residues. CDR3 coding DNA: TGCGCCAGCAGCTCCGGGACACTGAACACTGAAGCTTTCTTT. This codes for CASSSGTLNTEAFF.

In this sample, this clonotype turned up a few times. The gene calls are TRBV4-2 and TRBJ2-7, with 8 bases that match TRBD2. The length of the CDR3 is 16 residues. With V trimmed by 0 bases and J by 7 bases, 11 bases remained unmatched. Germline CDR1 LGHNA, CDR2 YNFKEQ. CDR3 nucleotides: TGTGCCAGCAGCCAAGATACTAGCGGCGTCGCTATGGAGCAGTACTTC. This gives the protein CASSQDTSGVAMEQYF.

The V call is TRBV7-6, the J call TRBJ1-1; 7 nucleotides line up with TRBD1. V lost 5 bases and J lost 7; bases outside the gene matches: 7. The CDR3 is 13 amino acids. The germline gives CDR1 SGHVS, CDR2 FNYEAQ. Here the CDR3 reads CASSIDRDSEAFF. The CDR3 nucleotides are TGTGCCAGCAGCATCGACCGGGACAGTGAAGCTTTCTTT.

This clonotype appeared a few times. The chain combines TRBV7-3 with TRBJ1-5, with TRBD1 matching 12 bases. This CDR3 is built from 22 residues. Per germline, CDR1 SGHTA and CDR2 FQGTGA. With V trimmed by 2 bases and J by 0 bases, 17 bases remained unmatched. CDR3 in amino acids: CASSLPGTGGFPSPDSNQPQHF. The CDR3, as DNA: TGTGCCAGCAGCTTACCAGGGACAGGGGGCTTCCCTTCCCCTGATAGCAATCAGCCCCAGCATTTT. The whole variable domain, remainder taken from reference TRBV7-3 and TRBJ1-5, is GAGVSQTPSNKVTEKGKYVELRCDPISGHTALYWYRQSLGQGPEFLIYFQGTGAADDSGLPNDRFFAVRPEGSVSTLKIQRTERGDSAVYLCASSLPGTGGFPSPDSNQPQHFGDGTRLSIL.

The gene calls are TRBV11-2 and TRBJ2-1; D is unclear. From germline, CDR1 is SGHAT and CDR2 FQNNGV. The CDR3 extends over 13 amino acids. Trimming left V 5 bases short and J 12 bases short, with 17 bases between. The CDR3 reads CASSAGAVPRQFF. CDR3 nucleotide sequence: TGTGCCAGCAGCGCCGGAGCTGTTCCCAGGCAGTTCTTC.

Many counts were recorded for this clonotype. The chain joins TRBV10-3 to TRBJ2-1; D is possibly TRBD2 (6 bases). This CDR3 has 16 amino acids. The V gene's germline CDR1 is ENHRY and CDR2 SYGVKD. V gave up 0 bases and J gave up 5 bases, with 14 bases separating them. The CDR3 reads CAISESTGATNNEQFF. The DNA for the CDR3 is TGTGCCATCAGTGAGTCTACGGGAGCGACTAACAATGAGCAGTTCTTC.

V gene TRBV27 combines with J gene TRBJ2-7, with D tentatively TRBD1 or TRBD2 (5 bases each). This CDR3 contains 13 residues. Germline CDR1 and CDR2: MNHEY and SMNVEV (reference sequence). The germline V and J ends were trimmed by 9 bases and 2 bases, with 14 bases remaining between them. The CDR3 region has the DNA TGTGCCAGTAAGGGGACCTCAACCTACGAGCAGTACTTC. Protein: CASKGTSTYEQYF.

This clonotype was counted ten times or more. The V gene is TRBV28, the J gene TRBJ2-1; possible D gene TRBD2, 5 bases. The V gene's germline CDR1 is MDHEN and CDR2 SYDVKM. Trimming removed 5 bases at V and 3 bases at J, with 14 bases between. This CDR3 is built from 15 residues. The CDR3 region has the DNA TGTGCCAGCAGTCCAAACCCGGGGAGCTACAATGAGCAGTTCTTC. This translates into CASSPNPGSYNEQFF. Using reference TRBV28 and TRBJ2-1 for the parts outside the CDR3, the full variable domain is DVKVTQSSRYLVKRTGEKVFLECVQDMDHENMFWYRQDPGLGLRLIYFSYDVKMKEKGDIPEGYSVSREKKERFSLILESASTNQTSMYLCASSPNPGSYNEQFFGPGTRLTVL.